This paragraph covers one T cell receptor (beta chain) sequence. This clonotype was seen a handful of times. Its antigen remains unidentified. Base qualities are missing; no much larger clone stands one base away. The entry originates in a study of T-cell memory formation after mild COVID-19 (dated by TCRdb to the early 2020s). With respect to the entire study: TCR sequence clusters from the two donors were found to be largely donor specific. The cohort comprised two young, previously healthy adult volunteers, one female and one male. In a couple of donors, T-cell clones that expanded and contracted after mild COVID-19 were tracked by sequencing TCRalpha and TCRbeta repertoires over time.

In the germline V gene, CDR1 corresponds to SGHAT and CDR2 to FQNNGV. The CDR3 runs 15 amino acids, cysteine and phenylalanine included. The DNA shown is the 45-base CDR3, in frame from base 1. Trimming takes 0 bases from V and 6 bases from J, and the germline ends sit 13 bases apart. Ficoll-Paque density gradient centrifugation was the method used to isolate PBMCs. Beyond this particular receptor, the publication reports: The second-wave clones that peaked on day 37 were not confirmed to be SARS-CoV-2 specific. Clones contracting from day 15 to 85 had balanced CD4/CD8 phenotypes, while a second wave expanding from day 15 to 37 was biased towards CD4+. Contracting CD4+ clones were found mainly in CM and EM memory subsets, while CD8+ clones were enriched in EMRA. The study covered only a couple of mild cases, and larger cohorts including severe cases with pre-infection samples were considered necessary. Some responding clones were found in pre-infection memory, which suggests that pre-existing cross-reactive memory T cells took part in the SARS-CoV-2 response.

Sequencing was performed on an Illumina NovaSeq 6000. TCRalpha and TCRbeta cDNA libraries were constructed by 5'RACE with constant-segment primers, with sample barcodes and unique molecular identifiers being introduced. Trizol reagent was used to extract RNA from every sample. Amplification of the libraries took two PCR steps, and the second step added a second sample barcode plus Illumina TruSeq adapters. Sequencing of libraries was performed on an Illumina NovaSeq with 2 x 150 bp paired-end reads. As for the original processing: Demultiplexing of reads and collapsing into UMI-guided consensus sequences were performed with migec v1.2.7. Using mixcr v2.1.11, UMI consensuses were aligned to TRA and TRB V and J templates and then assembled into clonotypes. Clonotypes were classified as expanded or contracted when called significant by both edgeR and NoisET, with noise models trained on biological replicates. For edgeR calls, a false discovery rate-adjusted p below 0.01 and a log2 fold-change threshold of 1 were applied. As an exploratory analysis of dynamics, max-normalized trajectories of the 1000 most abundant clonotypes were examined by PCA with hierarchical clustering. Separately sequenced CD4+ and CD8+ repertoires were used to assign a CD4 or CD8 phenotype to each responding clone. Through fastp at Q25 and MiXCR, TCRdb rebuilt clones from the public reads, retaining in-frame beta chains. Each CDR3 protein appears once, grouped with its most common genes and DNA. The V and J calls reflect TCRdb's pipeline rather than the authors' work. The table for this sample lists 150,000 to 200,000 distinct CDR3 sequences; more than 12% of them were counted only once. The top ten constitute about 14% of the sample.

This TCR derives from an adult woman who had mild COVID-19 (a few samples of this study predate the infection). The sample titles of this study are shuffled in the database, so cell type and time point are left out; the donor was told from shared clones. The sample taken for sequencing was PBMCs or a T cell subset sorted from them (not recorded which). The rearranged chain carries TRBV11-2 and TRBJ2-3; the D gene cannot be named for sure. CDR3 protein: CASSLDNPPADTQYF. Here is the DNA: TGTGCCAGCAGCTTAGATAACCCCCCGGCCGATACGCAGTATTTT.